Below, 14 T cell receptor beta chains from the same sample are listed, as sequenced in a study of T-cell reconstitution after alpha-beta-depleted transplantation in children. The library targeted TCRbeta and was prepared with unique molecular identifiers. TCRdb ran MiXCR on the PCR reads and lists one entry per CDR3 protein. This sample has roughly 500,000 distinct CDR3 sequences, with roughly 33% found just once. The sequencing used PBMCs from the stem cell graft donor, collected from the stem cell graft. The receptors originated from a human donor who donated a stem cell graft to a child with aplastic anemia.

This clonotype was detected a few times. One end of the junction varies from germline; a read error may be responsible. The chain carries TRBV7-2 and TRBJ1-1, with D possibly matching TRBD1 (5 bases). CDR1 SGHTA and CDR2 FQGNSA come from the germline V gene. The CDR3 length is 13 residues. Written as DNA, the CDR3 is TGTGCCAGCAGCTTAGGAGGGACCATTGAAACTTTCTTT. Protein sequence: CASSLGGTIETFF.

The J gene is TRBJ2-2, the V gene TRBV29-1, with D uncertain. The germline V gene encodes CDR1 SQVTM and CDR2 ANQGSEA. Deletions cut 7 bases from V and 1 base from J, with 4 bases between. The CDR3 runs to 11 residues. This CDR3 is CSGLNTGELFF. CDR3 coding DNA: TGCAGCGGGCTGAACACCGGGGAGCTGTTTTTT.

Only a few counts were recorded for this clonotype. CDR3 in DNA: TGTGCCAGCTCACCAGCCATTAAAGAGACCCAGTACTTC. This codes for CASSPAIKETQYF. V is TRBV18 and J is TRBJ2-5, with D uncertain. The CDR3 has 13 residues. V lost 2 bases, J lost 3 bases, and 7 bases lay in between. Germline-derived CDR1 and CDR2 are KGHSH and LQKENI.

J is TRBJ2-7 and V is TRBV4-1; no clear D. Deletions cut 3 bases from V and 4 bases from J, with 16 bases between. CDR1 is MGHRA and CDR2 is YSYEKL in the germline V gene. The CDR3 contains 15 residues. The CDR3 bases are TGCGCCAGCAGCCAGGGCTCTTCAGTATTTTACGAGCAGTACTTC. Its protein product is CASSQGSSVFYEQYF.

This CDR3 is CAWIDGQETQYF. CDR3 nucleotide sequence: TGTGCCTGGATAGATGGGCAAGAGACCCAGTACTTC. The chain joins TRBV30 to TRBJ2-5; D remains unclear. CDR1 is GTSNPN and CDR2 is SVGIG in the germline V gene (reference sequence). The CDR3 sequence is 12 residues long. Trimming shortened V by 4 bases and J by 2 bases, and 8 bases separated the two germline ends. Looking up the rest from reference TRBV30 and TRBJ2-5 gives the full variable domain: SQTIHQWPATLVQPVGSPLSLECTVEGTSNPNLYWYRQAAGRGLQLLFYSVGIGQISSEVPQNLSASRPQDRQFILSSKKLLLSDSGFYLCAWIDGQETQYFGPGTRLLVL.

The chain recombines TRBV28 with TRBJ2-7, with TRBD1 as a possible D gene (6 bases). Germline V gene data show CDR1 as MDHEN and CDR2 as SYDVKM. The CDR3 length is 11 residues. The V and J ends lost 10 bases and 7 bases respectively, with 14 bases between them. The CDR3 region is CAIGGRSEQYF. CDR3 DNA: TGTGCCATTGGGGGCCGGTCGGAGCAGTACTTC.

The rearrangement links TRBV7-9 to TRBJ2-7, with a weak D call TRBD2 (5 bases). V gave up 5 bases and J gave up 3 bases, with 11 bases separating them. Germline V lookup: CDR1 SEHNR, CDR2 FQNEAQ (reference sequence). This CDR3 has 13 residues. The CDR3 bases are TGTGCCAGCAGCGAGGGCCCCAGCTACGAGCAGTACTTC. Amino acid sequence: CASSEGPSYEQYF.

This clonotype occurred a few times. The CDR3 DNA sequence: TGCAGCGTTGCCACAGGGGGCCGTAACTATGGCTACACCTTC. It is translated as CSVATGGRNYGYTF. The chain is built from TRBV29-1 and TRBJ1-2; 9 bases fit TRBD1. CDR3 length equals 14 residues. Unmatched junction bases numbered 4, after V lost 4 bases and J lost 1 base. Germline CDR1 is SQVTM and CDR2 is ANQGSEA.

The chain has TRBV18 and TRBJ2-1; a weak D match, TRBD2 (6 bases). V was cut by 2 bases and J by 6 bases, with 8 bases left in between. The CDR3 length is 13 residues. The germline V gene has CDR1 KGHSH and CDR2 LQKENI. The CDR3 bases are TGTGCCAGCTCACCAGGGGAGGTCAATGAGCAGTTCTTC. Translated, it gives CASSPGEVNEQFF.

This clonotype was detected only a few times. This chain joins TRBV5-1 and TRBJ1-1, with 8 nucleotides matching TRBD1. J gave up 4 bases and V 4 bases, and 6 bases lay outside the gene matches. CDR1 SGHRS and CDR2 YFSETQ come from the germline V gene. The CDR3 is 14 residues long. Written as DNA, the CDR3 is TGCGCCAGCAGCAAAGACAGGGGAGTCACTGAAGCTTTCTTT. Its translation is CASSKDRGVTEAFF. The full variable domain, completed using reference TRBV5-1 and TRBJ1-1, is KAGVTQTPRYLIKTRGQQVTLSCSPISGHRSVSWYQQTPGQGLQFLFEYFSETQRNKGNFPGRFSGRQFSNSRSEMNVSTLELGDSALYLCASSKDRGVTEAFFGQGTRLTVV.

V is TRBV19 and J is TRBJ1-1; D gene ambiguous. The CDR3 contains 15 residues. V lost 7 bases and J lost 1, with 16 bases in between. Germline V gives CDR1 LNHDA, CDR2 SQIVND (reference sequence). The CDR3 is CASTQSSKANTEAFF. The CDR3 nucleotides read TGTGCCAGTACTCAGTCCTCAAAAGCGAACACTGAAGCTTTCTTT.

This clonotype has only a few counts. This rearrangement joins TRBV5-1 to TRBJ2-5; TRBD2 matches 12 bases. The V segment lost 0 bases and the J segment 4 bases; nucleotides outside the gene matches: 7. Germline CDR1 reads SGHRS; CDR2 reads YFSETQ. The CDR3 consists of 17 residues. CDR3 nucleotides: TGCGCCAGCAGCTTGGATCCTAGCGGGAGGGCCGGAGAGACCCAGTACTTC. Translated, it gives CASSLDPSGRAGETQYF.

The chain has TRBV14 and TRBJ2-5; D might be TRBD1 or TRBD2, each matching 5 bases. Germline CDR1 SGHDN, CDR2 FVKESK. CDR3 length: 15 amino acids. Trimming took off 1 base at V and 2 bases at J, with 11 bases between the two ends. The CDR3 DNA is TGTGCCAGCAGCCAAGCGGGACGCCCACAAGAGACCCAGTACTTC. It yields the protein CASSQAGRPQETQYF.

This clonotype turned up a few times. The rearrangement joins TRBV12-3 or TRBV12-4 to TRBJ2-3, with TRBD2 as a possible D gene (5 bases). V was clipped by 1 base and J by 5 bases, with 7 bases between them. The CDR3 spans 13 residues. The CDR3 sequence is CASSLGGIDTQYF. CDR3 DNA sequence: TGTGCCAGCAGTTTAGGAGGGATAGATACGCAGTATTTT.